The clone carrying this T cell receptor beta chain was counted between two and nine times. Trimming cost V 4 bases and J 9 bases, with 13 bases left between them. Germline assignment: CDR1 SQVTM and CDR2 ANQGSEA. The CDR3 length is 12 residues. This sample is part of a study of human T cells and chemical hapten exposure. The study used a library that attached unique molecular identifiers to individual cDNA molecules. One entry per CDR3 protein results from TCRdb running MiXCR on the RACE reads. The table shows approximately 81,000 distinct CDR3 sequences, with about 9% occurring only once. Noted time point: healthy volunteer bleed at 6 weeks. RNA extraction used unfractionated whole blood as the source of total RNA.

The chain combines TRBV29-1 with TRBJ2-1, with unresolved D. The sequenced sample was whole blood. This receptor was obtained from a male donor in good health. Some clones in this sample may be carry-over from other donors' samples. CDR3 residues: CSVALRVGEQFF. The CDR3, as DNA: TGCAGCGTTGCCCTCCGGGTCGGTGAGCAGTTCTTC.